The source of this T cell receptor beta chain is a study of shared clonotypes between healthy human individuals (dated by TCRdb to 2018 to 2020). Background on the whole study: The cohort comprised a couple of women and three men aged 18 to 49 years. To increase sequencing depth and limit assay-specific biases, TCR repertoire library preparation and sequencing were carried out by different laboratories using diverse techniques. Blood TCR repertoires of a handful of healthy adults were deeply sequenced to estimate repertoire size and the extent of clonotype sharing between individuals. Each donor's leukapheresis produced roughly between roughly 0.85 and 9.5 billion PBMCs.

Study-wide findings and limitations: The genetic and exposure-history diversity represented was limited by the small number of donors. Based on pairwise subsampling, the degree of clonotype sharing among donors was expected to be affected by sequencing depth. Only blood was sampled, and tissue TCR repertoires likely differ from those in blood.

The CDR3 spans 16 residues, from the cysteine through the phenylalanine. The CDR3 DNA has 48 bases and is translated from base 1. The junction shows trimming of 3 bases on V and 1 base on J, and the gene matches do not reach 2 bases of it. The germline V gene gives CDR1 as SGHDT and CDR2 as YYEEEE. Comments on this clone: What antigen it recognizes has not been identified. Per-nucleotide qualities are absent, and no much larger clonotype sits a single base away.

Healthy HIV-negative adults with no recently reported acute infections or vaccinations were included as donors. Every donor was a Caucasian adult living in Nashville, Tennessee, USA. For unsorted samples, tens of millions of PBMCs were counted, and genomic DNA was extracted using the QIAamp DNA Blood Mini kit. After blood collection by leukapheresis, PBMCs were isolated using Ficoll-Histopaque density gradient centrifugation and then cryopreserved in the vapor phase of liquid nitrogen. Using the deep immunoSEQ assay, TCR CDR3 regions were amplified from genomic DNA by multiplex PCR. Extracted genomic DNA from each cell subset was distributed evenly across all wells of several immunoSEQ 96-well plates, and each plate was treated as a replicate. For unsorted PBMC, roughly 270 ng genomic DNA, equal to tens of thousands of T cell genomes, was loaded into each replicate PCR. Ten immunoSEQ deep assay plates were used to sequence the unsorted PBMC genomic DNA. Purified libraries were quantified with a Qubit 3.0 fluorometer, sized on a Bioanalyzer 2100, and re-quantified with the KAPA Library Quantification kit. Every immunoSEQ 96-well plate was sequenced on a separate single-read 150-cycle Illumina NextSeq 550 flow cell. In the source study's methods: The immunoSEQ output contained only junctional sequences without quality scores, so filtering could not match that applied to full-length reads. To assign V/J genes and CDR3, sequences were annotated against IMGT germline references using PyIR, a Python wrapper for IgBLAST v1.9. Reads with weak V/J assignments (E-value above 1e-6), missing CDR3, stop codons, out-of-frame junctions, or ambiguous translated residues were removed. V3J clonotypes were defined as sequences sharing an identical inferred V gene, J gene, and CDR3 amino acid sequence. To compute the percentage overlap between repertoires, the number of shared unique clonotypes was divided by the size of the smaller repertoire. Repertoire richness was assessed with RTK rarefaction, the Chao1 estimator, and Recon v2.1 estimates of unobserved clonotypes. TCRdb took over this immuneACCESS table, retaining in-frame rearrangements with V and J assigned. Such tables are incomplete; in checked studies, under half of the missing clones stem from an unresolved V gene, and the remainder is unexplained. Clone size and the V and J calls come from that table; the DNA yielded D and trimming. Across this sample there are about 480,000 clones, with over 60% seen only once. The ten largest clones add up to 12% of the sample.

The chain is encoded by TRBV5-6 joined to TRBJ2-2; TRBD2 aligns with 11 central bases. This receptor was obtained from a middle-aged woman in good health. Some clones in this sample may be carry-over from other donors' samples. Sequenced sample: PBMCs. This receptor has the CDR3 CASSWLAGGNTGELFF. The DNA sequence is TGTGCCAGCAGCTGGCTAGCGGGAGGGAACACCGGGGAGCTGTTTTTT.